What follows are 20 T cell receptor beta chains derived from one specimen sequenced in a study of CD8+ T cells in alopecia areata. Extraction of RNA preceded its reverse transcription into cDNA, which served as the sequencing template. The data were produced by immunoSEQ multiplex PCR, yet TCRdb's version contains in-frame clones alone and is incomplete. The table includes fewer than 80,000 clones, about three fifths detected once. The sequencing used CD8+ T cells sorted from blood, collected at week 0. The receptors were sampled from a human donor with alopecia areata.

The chain uses TRBV10-3 and TRBJ1-5; 7 bases fit TRBD1. Trimming removed 10 bases from V and 0 bases from J; junction bases left unmatched: 6. Germline V gives CDR1 ENHRY, CDR2 SYGVKD. CDR3 length: 14 amino acids. The CDR3 DNA reads TGTGCCACCCGGGACAGTTATAGCAATCAGCCCCAGCATTTT. As protein: CATRDSYSNQPQHF.

This chain links TRBV6-4 with TRBJ1-1, with TRBD1 identical over 8 bases. The CDR3 sequence is 12 residues long. Germline V gene lookup returns CDR1 MRHNA and CDR2 SNTAGT. Unmatched junction bases numbered 7, after V lost 6 bases and J lost 10 bases. CDR3 sequence (DNA): TGTGCCAGCAGGAATACACAGGGGGGAGCTTTCTTT. Protein product: CASRNTQGGAFF.

The gene calls are TRBV9 and TRBJ2-4, with D possibly matching TRBD1 (6 bases). This CDR3 contains 17 residues. The V end lost 3 bases, the J end lost 0 bases, and 16 bases lay between the germline ends. Germline lookup yields CDR1 SGDLS and CDR2 YYNGEE. CDR3 in DNA: TGTGCCAGCAGCGAGGACAGTTTCACTTTAGCCAAAAACATTCAGTACTTC. Translating it yields CASSEDSFTLAKNIQYF.

The chain joins TRBV29-1 to TRBJ2-1; D is unclear. V dropped 3 bases and J dropped 7 bases, with 19 bases sitting between them. This CDR3 has 15 residues. Germline CDR1 is SQVTM and CDR2 is ANQGSEA. CDR3 DNA: TGCAGCGTTGAGACTCGACCCCTACCGATAAATGAGCAGTTCTTC. Amino acids: CSVETRPLPINEQFF.

The rearrangement uses TRBV27 and TRBJ2-3, with a tentative D call TRBD1 (5 bases). The CDR3 covers 16 residues. CDR1 is MNHEY, CDR2 SMNVEV, per germline (reference sequence). Trimming took off 2 bases at V and 0 bases at J, with 12 bases between the two ends. The CDR3 DNA reads as TGTGCCAGCAGTTTAGTCAAGGGGCCAAGCACAGATACGCAGTATTTT. Translation: CASSLVKGPSTDTQYF.

This rearrangement joins TRBV27 to TRBJ2-3, with 7 bases aligning to TRBD2. V lost 11 bases, J lost 0 bases, and 14 bases stayed unmatched. The CDR3 spans 16 residues. Germline V CDR1 and CDR2: MNHEY, SMNVEV (reference sequence). The CDR3 is CAASVMGGRSTDTQYF. CDR3 nucleotide sequence: TGTGCCGCGTCCGTGATGGGCGGGAGAAGCACAGATACGCAGTATTTT.

The chain combines TRBV11-2 with TRBJ2-2, with D perhaps TRBD2 (6 bases). Per the germline V gene, CDR1 is SGHAT and CDR2 is FQNNGV. V gave up 3 bases and J gave up 6 bases, with 14 bases separating them. This CDR3 contains 15 residues. The CDR3 region is CASSFGTFVAGELFF. The CDR3 DNA reads as TGTGCCAGCAGCTTCGGGACTTTTGTGGCCGGGGAGCTGTTTTTT. The full variable domain, completed using reference TRBV11-2 and TRBJ2-2, is EAGVAQSPRYKIIEKRQSVAFWCNPISGHATLYWYQQILGQGPKLLIQFQNNGVVDDSQLPKDRFSAERLKGVDSTLKIQPAKLEDSAVYLCASSFGTFVAGELFFGEGSRLTVL.

The V and J genes are TRBV2 and TRBJ2-7; D not certain. There are 12 residues in the CDR3. CDR1 SNHLY and CDR2 FYNNEI come from the germline V gene. Deletions cut 5 bases from V and 6 bases from J, with 11 bases between. Here the CDR3 DNA reads TGTGCCAGCAGTCACCACCCGGGCGAGCAGTACTTC. Protein product: CASSHHPGEQYF. The whole variable domain, remainder taken from reference TRBV2 and TRBJ2-7, is EPEVTQTPSHQVTQMGQEVILRCVPISNHLYFYWYRQILGQKVEFLVSFYNNEISEKSEIFDDQFSVERPDGSNFTLKIRSTKLEDSAMYFCASSHHPGEQYFGPGTRLTVT.

The gene calls are TRBV15 and TRBJ2-7; 8 positions agree with TRBD1. V was pared by 4 bases and J by 2 bases, with 10 bases of the junction left unmatched. In germline, CDR1 is LNHNV, CDR2 YYDKDF (reference sequence). The CDR3 runs to 16 residues. CDR3 coding DNA: TGTGCCACCAGCATAGACCCCACAGGGGGACCCTACGAGCAGTACTTC. Translating gives CATSIDPTGGPYEQYF.

The J gene is TRBJ2-5, the V gene TRBV19; 7 bases line up with TRBD1. CDR1 LNHDA and CDR2 SQIVND come from the germline V gene (reference sequence). V gave up 4 bases and J gave up 5 bases; unmatched junction bases: 10. This CDR3 region has 15 residues. CDR3 coding DNA: TGTGCCAGTAGTAGACCGGGACAGCTAAAGGAGACCCAGTACTTC. Translation gives CASSRPGQLKETQYF.

This sequence joins TRBV29-1 and TRBJ2-1; tentatively, D is TRBD1 (7 bases). Germline loops: CDR1 SQVTM, CDR2 ANQGSEA. Trimming removed 6 bases from V and 2 bases from J, with 14 bases in between. The CDR3 is made up of 14 amino acids. The CDR3 region is CSVVTGEAYNEQFF. CDR3 nucleotides: TGCAGCGTAGTCACAGGGGAGGCCTACAATGAGCAGTTCTTC.

V and J are TRBV4-1 and TRBJ2-3, with D unresolved. Between the trimmed V and J ends, which lost 3 bases and 0 bases, there was a span of 4 bases. The CDR3 contains 13 residues. Germline CDR1 and CDR2: MGHRA and YSYEKL. CDR3 residues: CASSHASTDTQYF. Written as DNA, the CDR3 is TGCGCCAGCAGCCATGCTAGCACAGATACGCAGTATTTT.

The sample holds a few counts of this clone. The chain uses TRBV19 and TRBJ2-5; TRBD1 matches 7 bases. The CDR3 contains 14 residues. Germline V gene sequence: CDR1 LNHDA, CDR2 SQIVND (reference sequence). V shed 6 bases, J shed 5 bases, and the junction held 9 bases outside the gene matches. CDR3 sequence: CASRPTGALETQYF. The CDR3 coding sequence is TGTGCCAGTAGACCAACAGGGGCATTGGAGACCCAGTACTTC.

The chain combines TRBV19 with TRBJ1-5, with unresolved D. This CDR3 has 13 residues. Between the trimmed V and J ends, which lost 5 bases and 7 bases, there was a span of 12 bases. The germline gives CDR1 LNHDA, CDR2 SQIVND (reference sequence). The CDR3 DNA reads as TGTGCCAGTAGTCCCGGGTCGGGGCAGCCCCAGCATTTT. Translated: CASSPGSGQPQHF.

CDR3 bases: TGTGCCAGCAATTCAGGGGGCGCCTCCTACGAGCAGTACTTC. Translation: CASNSGGASYEQYF. V is TRBV27 and J is TRBJ2-7; 8 positions match TRBD1. Losses at the gene ends were 7 bases for V and 0 bases for J; bases not matched to a gene: 5. The CDR3 runs to 14 residues. Germline V gene lookup returns CDR1 MNHEY and CDR2 SMNVEV (reference sequence).

The V call is TRBV11-2, the J call TRBJ2-5; 7 bases map to TRBD2. The CDR3 length is 13 residues. The trim removed 6 bases at V and 3 bases at J, leaving 4 bases unmatched. Per the germline V gene, CDR1 is SGHAT and CDR2 is FQNNGV. The CDR3, as DNA: TGTGCCAGCAGAGGGGCGGGGGAAGAGACCCAGTACTTC. Its protein is CASRGAGEETQYF.

This clone has a single count. The chain uses TRBV4-3 and TRBJ2-7; D is perhaps TRBD1 or TRBD2 (5 bases each). The CDR3 loop spans 13 amino acids. The germline CDR1 and CDR2 sequences are LGHNA and YSLEER. V was shortened by 6 bases and J by 3 bases, with 12 bases between the two germline ends. The CDR3 sequence: CASSLGRGYEQYF. The CDR3 DNA is TGCGCCAGCAGTCTGGGACGGGGCTACGAGCAGTACTTC.

The chain joins TRBV23-1 to TRBJ2-3; D may be TRBD1 (5 bases). TRBV23-1 is assigned to the ORF class and has an uncertain function. Trimming removed 8 bases from V and 2 bases from J, with 11 bases in between. The CDR3 is made up of 13 amino acids. CDR3 loop: CASGDSNTDTQYF. The CDR3 nucleotides read TGCGCCAGCGGAGACAGCAACACAGATACGCAGTATTTT.

The chain is built from TRBV9 and TRBJ2-7; 9 bases are a match to TRBD1. The ends lost 4 bases at V and 0 bases at J; junction bases unmatched: 8. Germline values: CDR1 SGDLS, CDR2 YYNGEE. This CDR3 region has 16 residues. CDR3 protein: CASSPTGTGTSYEQYF. As DNA, the CDR3 is TGTGCCAGCAGCCCCACCGGGACAGGGACCTCCTACGAGCAGTACTTC.

The chain combines TRBV4-3 with TRBJ1-1; 7 nucleotides agree with TRBD1. CDR1 is LGHNA and CDR2 is YSLEER in the germline V gene. This CDR3 has 14 residues. V dropped 4 bases and J dropped 4; count of bases not matched to a gene: 6. CDR3 DNA: TGCGCCAGCAGCCTAAAGCCAGGGGGCACTGAAGCTTTCTTT. Encoded protein: CASSLKPGGTEAFF.